The rows below give T cell receptor beta chains drawn from one sample of a study of neurological immune-mediated disorders. A single record per CDR3 protein comes from TCRdb applying MiXCR to the 5' RACE reads. Of tens of thousands of distinct CDR3 sequences listed, about 10% are singletons. The specimen sequenced was PBMCs. The receptors here all came from a male donor with HTLV-1-associated myelopathy (HAM/TSP). The CDR3 runs from the conserved cysteine through the conserved F or W. Each record gives: J gene, clone size, V gene, D gene, CDR3 DNA, CDR3 protein. A D gene is named only where the DNA matches it firmly. Not every row has a clone size; where given, it reads once, few, many or a size class.

j_gene: TRBJ1-3; abundance: many; v_gene: TRBV12-3/TRBV12-4; d_gene: -; CDR3nt: TGTGCCAGCACCCGGGATCTGGCTGGAAACACCATATATTTT; CDR3aa: CASTRDLAGNTIYF
j_gene: TRBJ1-4; abundance: -; v_gene: TRBV7-7; d_gene: -; CDR3nt: TGTGCCAGCTCCGCCGACAGAACTAATGAAAAACTGTTTTTT; CDR3aa: CASSADRTNEKLFF
j_gene: TRBJ2-7; abundance: -; v_gene: TRBV5-6; d_gene: -; CDR3nt: TGTGCCAGCAGCTTGGTTTCATCCTACGAGCATTACTTC; CDR3aa: CASSLVSSYEHYF
j_gene: TRBJ1-1; abundance: medium-sized; v_gene: TRBV5-1; d_gene: -; CDR3nt: TGCGCCAGCAGCTTGGAAATTGGGGATGTTGAAGCTTTCTTT; CDR3aa: CASSLEIGDVEAFF
j_gene: TRBJ2-7; abundance: -; v_gene: TRBV12-3/TRBV12-4; d_gene: -; CDR3nt: TGTGCCAGCAGTTTTATTCTGGGGACAAAGGCTCACCCCTCCTACGAGCAGTACTTC; CDR3aa: CASSFILGTKAHPSYEQYF
j_gene: TRBJ1-2; abundance: -; v_gene: TRBV4-1; d_gene: TRBD1; CDR3nt: TGCGCCAGCAGCCAGGGACAGAGTTTATATGGCTACACCTTC; CDR3aa: CASSQGQSLYGYTF
j_gene: TRBJ1-1; abundance: many; v_gene: TRBV5-8; d_gene: TRBD1; CDR3nt: TGTGCCAGCAGCTTGGGGGCAGGGGGAAATACTGAAGCTTTCTTT; CDR3aa: CASSLGAGGNTEAFF
j_gene: TRBJ2-7; abundance: many; v_gene: TRBV5-1; d_gene: -; CDR3nt: TGCGCCAGCAGCTTGGCCGGGCAGATATACGAGCAGTACTTC; CDR3aa: CASSLAGQIYEQYF
j_gene: TRBJ1-1; abundance: many; v_gene: TRBV5-6; d_gene: -; CDR3nt: TGTGCCAGCAGCAGACAGCGGACTGAAGCTTTCTTT; CDR3aa: CASSRQRTEAFF
j_gene: TRBJ1-6; abundance: many; v_gene: TRBV28; d_gene: -; CDR3nt: TGTGCCAGCAGCCGACCTCGTGGGATAATAAAAGAATCGGTGCACTTT; CDR3aa: CASSRPRGIIKESVHF
j_gene: TRBJ1-6; abundance: few; v_gene: TRBV3-1; d_gene: TRBD1; CDR3nt: TGTGCCAGCAGCCAGGGACAGGGGGCTGTTTCACCCCTCCACTTT; CDR3aa: CASSQGQGAVSPLHF
j_gene: TRBJ1-1; abundance: many; v_gene: TRBV7-9; d_gene: -; CDR3nt: TGTGCCAGCAGCTTACGGCAGGGTATAGGGTTCACTGAAGCTTTCTTT; CDR3aa: CASSLRQGIGFTEAFF
j_gene: TRBJ2-7; abundance: many; v_gene: TRBV6-5; d_gene: TRBD1; CDR3nt: TGTGCCACCCGTTCCACAGGGGGCGCTTCCTACGAGCAGTACTTC; CDR3aa: CATRSTGGASYEQYF
j_gene: TRBJ1-4; abundance: many; v_gene: TRBV3-1; d_gene: -; CDR3nt: TGTGCCAGCAGCCAAGAGTACGGCGAAAAACTGTTTTTT; CDR3aa: CASSQEYGEKLFF
j_gene: TRBJ2-7; abundance: many; v_gene: TRBV7-2; d_gene: TRBD2; CDR3nt: TGTGCCAGCAGCTTAGGACTAGCGGGGGGATACGAGCAGTACTTC; CDR3aa: CASSLGLAGGYEQYF
j_gene: TRBJ2-1; abundance: -; v_gene: TRBV20-1; d_gene: TRBD2; CDR3nt: TGCAGTGCTAGAGATCGAAGGTTCGGGGGGGTCTACAATGAGCAGTTCTTC; CDR3aa: CSARDRRFGGVYNEQFF
j_gene: TRBJ2-1; abundance: many; v_gene: TRBV5-1; d_gene: -; CDR3nt: TGCGCCAGCAGCTTAGGGACTCTAGGCGATGAGCAGTTCTTC; CDR3aa: CASSLGTLGDEQFF